The entry below gives a single TCR beta chain sequence along with its context. The sample belongs to a study of blood T cell repertoires in COVID-19. The cohort comprised adults aged about 18 to 100 years residing in 24 US areas. Original methodology: Reference gene primer amplification gave estimated nucleated cell counts. Generated by immunoSEQ multiplex PCR, the TCRdb table keeps only in-frame clones and is missing some. That table is the source of V, J and clone size, and D and trimming were worked out from the DNA. The table has a few hundred thousand clones, over 75% seen once. In germline, CDR1 is SGHTA, CDR2 FQGNSA. This CDR3 is built from 13 residues. The germline V and J ends were trimmed by 6 bases and 4 bases, with 12 bases remaining between them.

Sample: PBMCs or T cells enriched from blood (not recorded which). The clonotype was recovered from a young man who had recovered from COVID-19. This chain uses TRBV7-2 with TRBJ1-1, with D maybe TRBD1 (6 bases). In nucleotides, the CDR3 is TGTGCCAGCAGTCGGCAGGGGTTCACTGAAGCTTTCTTT. Amino acid sequence: CASSRQGFTEAFF.